This T cell receptor beta chain derives from a study of blood T cell repertoires in COVID-19 (dated by TCRdb to about 2020). Some background on the complete study: Samples covering the acute and convalescent phases of COVID-19 were provided by collaborators in the United States, Italy and Spain. The prospective study material was composed of cDNA or gDNA derived from T cells, B-cell-depleted T cells, or PBMCs. The dataset comprised deeply sampled blood TCRbeta repertoires from subjects exposed to, actively infected with, or recovered from COVID-19. A freely available public database, intended as a resource for researchers studying the immune response to SARS-CoV-2, is where the repertoires were released. Samples came from the ongoing ImmuneRACE study (first 160 participants) plus 1,254 subjects from 6 global collaborators. The sample metadata nearly always contained a de-identified subject ID, COVID-19 status, age in years and sex. Where HLA class I and class II types were available, the types were taken from metadata supplied by the sample provider, not from assay-based typing.

This clone has only a few counts. Its antigen remains undetermined. No base qualities exist here, and no much larger clone lies one base off it. Paper-wide results and their limitations: How much clinical and demographic metadata was included differed by source and by participant, and the metadata was provided uncurated.

The CDR3 runs 13 residues from the cysteine to the phenylalanine. Just CDR3 DNA is preserved here, 39 bases in frame from base 1. The junction shows trimming of 8 bases on V and 2 bases on J, plus 13 bases between the germline ends. Taken from the germline V gene, the CDR1 and CDR2 loops are MNHEY and SVGAGI. Participants in the prospective study were aged roughly 18 to 89 years, lived in over 20 United States geographic areas, and enrolled through a virtual design. In the prospective study, participants were assigned to cohorts based on the clinical history participants reported in a screening survey and a study questionnaire. In the prospective study, whole blood, serum and a nasopharyngeal or oropharyngeal swab were collected from each participant by mobile phlebotomists. Prospective study participants could optionally give additional blood draws and questionnaires over an approximately 2-month period. Before DNA extraction, prospective study blood samples were shipped either frozen or at room temperature.

TCRbeta CDR3 regions were amplified from genomic DNA by means of the immunoSEQ Assay, a bias-controlled multiplex PCR. Turning to the authors' computational methods: The number of nucleated cells in each sample was estimated from the amplification of reference gene primers within the assay. To quantify the absolute abundance of each unique TCRbeta CDR3 rearrangement, sequence reads were collapsed and filtered. For each sample, productive Simpson clonality was calculated as the square root of Simpson's diversity index over productive rearrangements. The clones in this table, taken by TCRdb from immuneACCESS, are in-frame only. Not every clone is retained; where verified, under half of the shortfall comes from an unresolved V gene, and the cause of the rest is unknown. V and J calls and clone size are given by that table; D and trimming were obtained from the DNA. A total of about 400,000 clones appear in this sample, roughly 86% of them only once. Of the sample, approximately 2.1% is held by the ten largest clones.

The chain is made from TRBV6-5 and TRBJ2-7; no D gene call is confident. This sequence was found in a woman in her thirties or forties with acute COVID-19. Material: PBMCs or T cells enriched from blood (not recorded which). The CDR3 amino acid sequence is: CASVVAATYEQYF. The nucleotide sequence reads as follows: TGTGCCAGCGTCGTGGCGGCTACCTACGAGCAGTACTTC.